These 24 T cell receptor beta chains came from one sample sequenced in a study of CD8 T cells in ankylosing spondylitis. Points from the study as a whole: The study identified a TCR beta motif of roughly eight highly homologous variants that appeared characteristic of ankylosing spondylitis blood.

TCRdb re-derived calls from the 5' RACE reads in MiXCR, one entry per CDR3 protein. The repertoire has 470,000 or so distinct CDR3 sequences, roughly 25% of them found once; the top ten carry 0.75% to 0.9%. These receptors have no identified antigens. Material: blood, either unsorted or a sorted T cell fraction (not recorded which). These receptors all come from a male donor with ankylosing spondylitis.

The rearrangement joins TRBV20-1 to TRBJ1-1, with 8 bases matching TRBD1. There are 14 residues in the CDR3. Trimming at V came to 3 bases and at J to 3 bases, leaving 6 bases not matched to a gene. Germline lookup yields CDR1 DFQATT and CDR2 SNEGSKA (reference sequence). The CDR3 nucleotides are TGCAGTGCTAGGGAGGGACAGGTGGACACTGAAGCTTTCTTT. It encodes CSAREGQVDTEAFF.

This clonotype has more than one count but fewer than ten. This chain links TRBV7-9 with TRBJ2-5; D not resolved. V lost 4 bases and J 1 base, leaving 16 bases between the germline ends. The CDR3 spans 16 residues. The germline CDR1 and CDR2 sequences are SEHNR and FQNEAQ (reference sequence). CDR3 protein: CASSSTLGRAQETQYF. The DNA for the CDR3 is TGTGCCAGCAGCTCGACGCTGGGTAGGGCCCAAGAGACCCAGTACTTC.

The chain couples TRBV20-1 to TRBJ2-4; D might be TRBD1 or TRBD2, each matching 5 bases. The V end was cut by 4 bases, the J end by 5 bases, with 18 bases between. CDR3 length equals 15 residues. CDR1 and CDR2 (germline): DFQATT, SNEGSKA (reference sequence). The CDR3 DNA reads TGCAGTGCTACTCCTATGGGGGTTATGGAAAACATTCAGTACTTC. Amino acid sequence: CSATPMGVMENIQYF.

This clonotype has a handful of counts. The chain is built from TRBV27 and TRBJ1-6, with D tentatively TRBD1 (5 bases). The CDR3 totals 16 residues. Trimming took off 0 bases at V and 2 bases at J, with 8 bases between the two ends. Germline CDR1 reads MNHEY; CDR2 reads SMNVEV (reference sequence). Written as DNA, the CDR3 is TGTGCCAGCAGTTTATCGGGGGTTCCCTATAATTCACCCCTCCACTTT. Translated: CASSLSGVPYNSPLHF.

The CDR3 is CSASAGLGQPQHF. CDR3 sequence (DNA): TGCAGTGCTAGTGCAGGGCTGGGTCAGCCCCAGCATTTT. The rearrangement joins TRBV20-1 to TRBJ1-5; D might be TRBD1 (5 bases). The V gene lost 3 bases and the J gene lost 6 bases, with 12 bases spanning the gap. Per germline, CDR1 DFQATT and CDR2 SNEGSKA (reference sequence). The CDR3 consists of 13 residues.

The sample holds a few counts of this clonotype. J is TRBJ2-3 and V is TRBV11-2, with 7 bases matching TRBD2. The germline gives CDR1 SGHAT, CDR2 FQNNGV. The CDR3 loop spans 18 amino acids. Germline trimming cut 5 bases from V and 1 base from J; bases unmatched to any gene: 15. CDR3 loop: CASSPPSTAGVGTDTQYF. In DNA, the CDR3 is TGTGCCAGCAGCCCACCCTCCACGGCGGGAGTGGGCACAGATACGCAGTATTTT. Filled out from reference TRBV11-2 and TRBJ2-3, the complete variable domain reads EAGVAQSPRYKIIEKRQSVAFWCNPISGHATLYWYQQILGQGPKLLIQFQNNGVVDDSQLPKDRFSAERLKGVDSTLKIQPAKLEDSAVYLCASSPPSTAGVGTDTQYFGPGTRLTVL.

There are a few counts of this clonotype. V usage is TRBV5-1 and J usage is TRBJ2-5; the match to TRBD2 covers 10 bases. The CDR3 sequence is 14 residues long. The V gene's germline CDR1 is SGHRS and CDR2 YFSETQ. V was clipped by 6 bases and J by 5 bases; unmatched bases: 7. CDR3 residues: CASTASGSGETQYF. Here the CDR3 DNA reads TGCGCCAGCACCGCTAGCGGGAGCGGGGAGACCCAGTACTTC.

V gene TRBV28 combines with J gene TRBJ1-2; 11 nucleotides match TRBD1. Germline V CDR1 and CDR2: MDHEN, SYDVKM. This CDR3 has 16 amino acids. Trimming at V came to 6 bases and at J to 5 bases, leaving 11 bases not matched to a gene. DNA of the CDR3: TGTGCCAGCAGCCGGACAGGGGGCGGCCCCCCTTATGGCTACACCTTC. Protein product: CASSRTGGGPPYGYTF.

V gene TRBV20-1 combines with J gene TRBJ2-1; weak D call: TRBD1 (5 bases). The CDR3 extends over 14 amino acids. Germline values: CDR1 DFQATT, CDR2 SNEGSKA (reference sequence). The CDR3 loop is CSPIDSTANNEQFF. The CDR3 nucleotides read TGCAGCCCAATAGATTCGACAGCGAACAATGAGCAGTTCTTC.

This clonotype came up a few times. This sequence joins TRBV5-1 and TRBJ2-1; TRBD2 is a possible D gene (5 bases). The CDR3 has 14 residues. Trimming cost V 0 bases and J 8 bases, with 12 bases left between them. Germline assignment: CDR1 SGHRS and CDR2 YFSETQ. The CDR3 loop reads CASSLERADDEQFF. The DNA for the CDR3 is TGCGCCAGCAGCTTGGAGAGGGCAGACGATGAGCAGTTCTTC.

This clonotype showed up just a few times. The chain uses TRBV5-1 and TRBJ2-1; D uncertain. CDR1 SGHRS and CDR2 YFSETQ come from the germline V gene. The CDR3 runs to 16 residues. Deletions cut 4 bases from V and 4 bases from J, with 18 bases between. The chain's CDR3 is CASSVRHGLGYNEQFF. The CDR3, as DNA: TGCGCCAGCAGCGTCCGACATGGGTTGGGTTACAATGAGCAGTTCTTC.

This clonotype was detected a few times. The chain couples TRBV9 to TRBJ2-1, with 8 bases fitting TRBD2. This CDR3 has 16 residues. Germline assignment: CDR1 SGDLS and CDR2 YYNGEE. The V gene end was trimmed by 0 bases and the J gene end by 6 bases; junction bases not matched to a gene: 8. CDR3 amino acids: CASSVVSSGRFNEQFF. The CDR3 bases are TGTGCCAGCAGCGTAGTATCAAGCGGGAGATTCAATGAGCAGTTCTTC.

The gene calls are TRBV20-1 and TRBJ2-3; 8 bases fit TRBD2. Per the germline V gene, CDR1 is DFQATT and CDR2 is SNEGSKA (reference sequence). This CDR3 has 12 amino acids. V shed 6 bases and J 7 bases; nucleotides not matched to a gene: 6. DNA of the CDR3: TGCAGTGCGCTGACTAGCGCTAATACGCAGTATTTT. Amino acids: CSALTSANTQYF.

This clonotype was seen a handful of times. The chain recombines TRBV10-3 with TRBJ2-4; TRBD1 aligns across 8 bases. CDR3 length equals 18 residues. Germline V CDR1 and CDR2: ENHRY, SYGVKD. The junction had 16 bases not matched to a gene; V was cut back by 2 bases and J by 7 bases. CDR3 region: CAISEAGGSSGRYNIQYF. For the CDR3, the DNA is TGTGCCATCAGTGAGGCAGGGGGCTCGTCGGGGAGGTATAACATTCAGTACTTC.

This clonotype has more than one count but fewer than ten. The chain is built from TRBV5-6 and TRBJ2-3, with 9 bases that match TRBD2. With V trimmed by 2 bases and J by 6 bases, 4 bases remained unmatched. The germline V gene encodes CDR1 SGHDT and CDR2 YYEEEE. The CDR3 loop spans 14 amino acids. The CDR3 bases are TGTGCCAGCAGCTTTAGCGGGAGCTTGGATACGCAGTATTTT. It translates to CASSFSGSLDTQYF.

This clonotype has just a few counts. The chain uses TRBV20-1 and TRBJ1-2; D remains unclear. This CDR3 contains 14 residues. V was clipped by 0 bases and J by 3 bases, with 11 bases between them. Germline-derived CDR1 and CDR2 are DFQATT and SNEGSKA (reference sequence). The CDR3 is CSARDMGLDYGYTF. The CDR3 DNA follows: TGCAGTGCTAGAGATATGGGGTTAGACTATGGCTACACCTTC.

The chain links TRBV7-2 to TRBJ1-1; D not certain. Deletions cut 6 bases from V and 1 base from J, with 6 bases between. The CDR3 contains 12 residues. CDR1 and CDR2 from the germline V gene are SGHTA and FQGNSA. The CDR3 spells CASRTRNTEAFF. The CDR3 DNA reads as TGTGCCAGCAGAACACGGAACACTGAAGCTTTCTTT.

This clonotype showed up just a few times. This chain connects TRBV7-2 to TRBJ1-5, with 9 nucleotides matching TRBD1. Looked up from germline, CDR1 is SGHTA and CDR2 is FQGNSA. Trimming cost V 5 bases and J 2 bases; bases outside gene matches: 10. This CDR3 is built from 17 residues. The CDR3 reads CASSPSGQGMGNQPQHF. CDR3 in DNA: TGTGCCAGCAGCCCCTCGGGACAGGGCATGGGCAATCAGCCCCAGCATTTT.

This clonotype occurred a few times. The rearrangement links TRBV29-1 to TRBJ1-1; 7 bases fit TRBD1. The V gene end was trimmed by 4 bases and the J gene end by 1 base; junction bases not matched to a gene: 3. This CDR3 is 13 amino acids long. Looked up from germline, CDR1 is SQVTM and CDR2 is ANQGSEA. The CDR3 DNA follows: TGCAGCGTTGGGGACAGACCGAACACTGAAGCTTTCTTT. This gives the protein CSVGDRPNTEAFF. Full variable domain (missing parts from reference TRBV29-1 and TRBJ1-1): SAVISQKPSRDICQRGTSLTIQCQVDSQVTMMFWYRQQPGQSLTLIATANQGSEATYESGFVIDKFPISRPNLTFSTLTVSNMSPEDSSIYLCSVGDRPNTEAFFGQGTRLTVV.

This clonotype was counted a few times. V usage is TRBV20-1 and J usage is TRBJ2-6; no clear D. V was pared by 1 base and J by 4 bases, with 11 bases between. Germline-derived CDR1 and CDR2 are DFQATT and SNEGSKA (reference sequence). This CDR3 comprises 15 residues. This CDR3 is CSARARPDGANVLTF. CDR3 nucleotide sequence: TGCAGTGCTAGAGCTCGGCCGGACGGGGCCAACGTCCTGACTTTC.

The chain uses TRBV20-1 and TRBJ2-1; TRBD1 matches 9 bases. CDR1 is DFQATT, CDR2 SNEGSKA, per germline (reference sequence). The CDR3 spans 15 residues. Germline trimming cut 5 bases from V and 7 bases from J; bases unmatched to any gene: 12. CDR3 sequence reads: CSAYRLSTGGNEQFF. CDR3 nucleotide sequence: TGCAGTGCTTACCGCCTCTCGACAGGGGGGAATGAGCAGTTCTTC.

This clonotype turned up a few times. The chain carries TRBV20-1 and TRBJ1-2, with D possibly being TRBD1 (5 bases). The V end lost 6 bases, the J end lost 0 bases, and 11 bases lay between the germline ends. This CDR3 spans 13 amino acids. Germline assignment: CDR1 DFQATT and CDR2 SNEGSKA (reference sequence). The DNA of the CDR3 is TGCAGTGCCCAAAGGACATCTAACTATGGCTACACCTTC. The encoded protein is CSAQRTSNYGYTF.

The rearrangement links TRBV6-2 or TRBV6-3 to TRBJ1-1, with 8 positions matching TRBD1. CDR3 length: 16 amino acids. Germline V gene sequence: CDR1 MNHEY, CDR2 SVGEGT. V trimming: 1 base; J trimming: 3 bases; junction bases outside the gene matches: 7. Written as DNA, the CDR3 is TGTGCCAGCAGTTACTGGGCAGGGGGCCCGGACACTGAAGCTTTCTTT. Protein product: CASSYWAGGPDTEAFF.

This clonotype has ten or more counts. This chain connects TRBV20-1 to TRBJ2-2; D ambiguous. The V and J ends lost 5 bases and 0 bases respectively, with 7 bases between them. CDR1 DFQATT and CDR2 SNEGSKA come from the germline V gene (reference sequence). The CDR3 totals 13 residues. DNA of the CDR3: TGCAGTGCTCGGGCCGCGAACACCGGGGAGCTGTTTTTT. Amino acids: CSARAANTGELFF.